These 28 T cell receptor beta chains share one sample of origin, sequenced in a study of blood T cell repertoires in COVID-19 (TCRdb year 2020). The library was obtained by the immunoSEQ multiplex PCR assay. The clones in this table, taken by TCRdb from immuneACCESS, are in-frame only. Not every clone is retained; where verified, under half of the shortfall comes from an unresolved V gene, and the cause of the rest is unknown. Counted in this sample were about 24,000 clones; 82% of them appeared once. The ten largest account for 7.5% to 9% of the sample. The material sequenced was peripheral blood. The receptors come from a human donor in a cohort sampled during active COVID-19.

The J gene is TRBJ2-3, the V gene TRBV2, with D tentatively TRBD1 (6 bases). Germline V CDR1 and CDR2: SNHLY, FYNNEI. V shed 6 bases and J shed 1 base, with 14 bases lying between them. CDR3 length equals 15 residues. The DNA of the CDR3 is TGTGCCAGCAGGAACAGGGTAGGAGGCACAGATACGCAGTATTTT. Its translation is CASRNRVGGTDTQYF.

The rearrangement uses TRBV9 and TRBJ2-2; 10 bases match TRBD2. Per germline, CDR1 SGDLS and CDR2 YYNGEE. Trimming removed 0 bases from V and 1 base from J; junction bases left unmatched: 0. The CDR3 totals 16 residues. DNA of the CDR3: TGTGCCAGCAGCGTAGTAGCGGGGGGGAACACCGGGGAGCTGTTTTTT. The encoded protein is CASSVVAGGNTGELFF.

CDR3 sequence (DNA): TGCGCCAGCAGCCAAGGCCCTCCAGGGGGCATCGAGACCCAGTACTTC. It is translated as CASSQGPPGGIETQYF. The chain combines TRBV4-1 with TRBJ2-5; TRBD1 matches at 8 bases. The CDR3 runs to 16 residues. V shed 1 base, J shed 5 bases, and the junction held 9 bases outside the gene matches. Per germline, CDR1 MGHRA and CDR2 YSYEKL.

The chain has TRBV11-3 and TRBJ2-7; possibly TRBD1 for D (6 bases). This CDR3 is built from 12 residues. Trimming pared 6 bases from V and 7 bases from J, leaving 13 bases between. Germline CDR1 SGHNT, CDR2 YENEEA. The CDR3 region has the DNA TGTGCCAGCAGTCCGACCGGGACAGAGCAGTACTTC. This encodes CASSPTGTEQYF.

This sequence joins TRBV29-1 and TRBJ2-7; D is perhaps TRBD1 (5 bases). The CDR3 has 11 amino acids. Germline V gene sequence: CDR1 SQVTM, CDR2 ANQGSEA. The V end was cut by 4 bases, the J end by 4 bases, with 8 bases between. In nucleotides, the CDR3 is TGCAGCGTTGGGGGCAGTTACGAGCAGTACTTC. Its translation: CSVGGSYEQYF.

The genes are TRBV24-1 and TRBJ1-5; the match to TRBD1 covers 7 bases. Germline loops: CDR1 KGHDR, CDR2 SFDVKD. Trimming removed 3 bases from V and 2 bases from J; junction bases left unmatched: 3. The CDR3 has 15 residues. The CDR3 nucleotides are TGTGCCACCAGTGATGGACAGGCAGGCAATCAGCCCCAGCATTTT. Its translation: CATSDGQAGNQPQHF.

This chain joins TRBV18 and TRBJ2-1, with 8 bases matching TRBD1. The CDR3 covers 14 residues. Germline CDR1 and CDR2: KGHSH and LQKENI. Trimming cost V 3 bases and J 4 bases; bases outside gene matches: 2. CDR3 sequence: CASSPRTGYNEQFF. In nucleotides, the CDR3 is TGTGCCAGCTCACCCAGGACAGGGTACAATGAGCAGTTCTTC.

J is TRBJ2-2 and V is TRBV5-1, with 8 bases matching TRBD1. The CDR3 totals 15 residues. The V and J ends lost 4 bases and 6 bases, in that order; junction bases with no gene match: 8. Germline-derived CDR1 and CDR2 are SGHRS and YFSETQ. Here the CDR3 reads CASSPNTGGPGELFF. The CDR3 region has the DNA TGCGCCAGCAGCCCAAACACAGGGGGGCCCGGGGAGCTGTTTTTT.

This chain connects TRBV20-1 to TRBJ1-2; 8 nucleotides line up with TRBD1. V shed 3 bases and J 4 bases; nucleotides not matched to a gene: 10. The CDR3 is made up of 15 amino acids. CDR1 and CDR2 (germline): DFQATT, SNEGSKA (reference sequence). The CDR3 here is CSASDAGGVSYGYTF. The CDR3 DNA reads TGCAGTGCTAGTGATGCAGGGGGCGTGAGCTATGGCTACACCTTC.

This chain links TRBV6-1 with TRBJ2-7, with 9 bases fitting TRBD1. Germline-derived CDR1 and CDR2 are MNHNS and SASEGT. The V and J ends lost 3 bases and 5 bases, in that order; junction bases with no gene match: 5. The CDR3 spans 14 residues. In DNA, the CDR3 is TGTGCCAGCAGTGACCCTGGGGACAGGGACGAGCAGTACTTC. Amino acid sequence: CASSDPGDRDEQYF.

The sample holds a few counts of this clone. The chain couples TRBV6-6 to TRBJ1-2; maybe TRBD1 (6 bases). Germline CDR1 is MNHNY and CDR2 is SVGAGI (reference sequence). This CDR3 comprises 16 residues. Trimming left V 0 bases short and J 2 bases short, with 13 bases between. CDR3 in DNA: TGTGCCAGCAGTTACTCGGGGGGGGCAAAGAACTATGGCTACACCTTC. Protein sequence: CASSYSGGAKNYGYTF.

The CDR3 DNA follows: TGCGCCAGCACGAGCGGGGTAGCGGATAATGAGCAGTTCTTC. It codes for CASTSGVADNEQFF. The rearrangement joins TRBV5-1 to TRBJ2-1, with 7 positions matching TRBD2. Germline CDR1 reads SGHRS; CDR2 reads YFSETQ. Unmatched junction bases numbered 10, after V lost 6 bases and J lost 7 bases. This CDR3 is built from 14 residues.

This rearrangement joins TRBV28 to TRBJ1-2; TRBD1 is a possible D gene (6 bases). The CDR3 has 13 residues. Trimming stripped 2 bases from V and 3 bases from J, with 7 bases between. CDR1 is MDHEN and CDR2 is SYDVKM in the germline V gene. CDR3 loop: CASSLPGDYGYTF. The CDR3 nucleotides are TGTGCCAGCAGTTTACCAGGGGACTATGGCTACACCTTC.

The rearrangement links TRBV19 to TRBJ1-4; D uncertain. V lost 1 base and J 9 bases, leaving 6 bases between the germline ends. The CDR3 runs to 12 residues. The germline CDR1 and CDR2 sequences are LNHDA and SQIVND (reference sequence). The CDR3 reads CASSIGGKKLFF. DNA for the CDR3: TGTGCCAGTAGTATAGGCGGGAAAAAACTGTTTTTT.

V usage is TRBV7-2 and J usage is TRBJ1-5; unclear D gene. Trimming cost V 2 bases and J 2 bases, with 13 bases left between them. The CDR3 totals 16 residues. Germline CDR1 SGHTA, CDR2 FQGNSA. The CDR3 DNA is TGTGCCAGCAGCTTAACTAGTTTTTACGGCAATCAGCCCCAGCATTTT. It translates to CASSLTSFYGNQPQHF.

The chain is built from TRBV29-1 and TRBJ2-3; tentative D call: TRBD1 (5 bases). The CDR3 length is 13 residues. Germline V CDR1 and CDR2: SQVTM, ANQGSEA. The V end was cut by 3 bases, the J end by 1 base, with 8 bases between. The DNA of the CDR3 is TGCAGCGTTGAGACAGACCGCACAGATACGCAGTATTTT. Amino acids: CSVETDRTDTQYF.

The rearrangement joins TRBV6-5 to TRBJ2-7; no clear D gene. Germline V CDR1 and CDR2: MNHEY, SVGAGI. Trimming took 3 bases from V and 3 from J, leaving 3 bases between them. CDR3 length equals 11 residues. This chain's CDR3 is CASSYNYEQYF. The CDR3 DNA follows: TGTGCCAGCAGTTATAACTACGAGCAGTACTTC.

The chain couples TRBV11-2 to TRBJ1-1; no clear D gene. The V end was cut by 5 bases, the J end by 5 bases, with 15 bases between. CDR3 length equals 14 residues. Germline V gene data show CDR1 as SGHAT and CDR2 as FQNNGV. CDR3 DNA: TGTGCCAGCAGCCACCCCCCCGCGAGGACTGAAGCTTTCTTT. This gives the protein CASSHPPARTEAFF.

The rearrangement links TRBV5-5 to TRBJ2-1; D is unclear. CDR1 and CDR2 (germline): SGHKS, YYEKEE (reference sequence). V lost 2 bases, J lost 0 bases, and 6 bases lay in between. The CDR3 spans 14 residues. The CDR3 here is CASSLVVSYNEQFF. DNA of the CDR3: TGTGCCAGCAGCTTAGTAGTCTCCTACAATGAGCAGTTCTTC.

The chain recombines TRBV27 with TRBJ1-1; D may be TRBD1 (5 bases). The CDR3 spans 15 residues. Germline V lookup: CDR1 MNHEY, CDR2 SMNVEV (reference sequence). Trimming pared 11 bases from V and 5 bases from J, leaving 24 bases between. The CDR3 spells CAAAPGGTRGTEAFF. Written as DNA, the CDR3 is TGTGCCGCCGCCCCCGGGGGGACCCGCGGGACTGAAGCTTTCTTT.

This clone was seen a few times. DNA for the CDR3: TGTGCCAGTGCTCCCCGGCTAGAAGGTTCGGATACGCAGTATTTT. Translation: CASAPRLEGSDTQYF. J is TRBJ2-3 and V is TRBV6-5; unclear D gene. The length of the CDR3 is 15 residues. Trimming took off 9 bases at V and 6 bases at J, with 22 bases between the two ends. Germline V gene data show CDR1 as MNHEY and CDR2 as SVGAGI.

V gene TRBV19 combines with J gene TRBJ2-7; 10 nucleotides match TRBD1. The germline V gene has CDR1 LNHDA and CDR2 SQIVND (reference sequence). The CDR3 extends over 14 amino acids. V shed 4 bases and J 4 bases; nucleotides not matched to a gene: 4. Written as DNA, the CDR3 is TGTGCCAGTAGTACACCGGGACAGGGGTACGAGCAGTACTTC. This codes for CASSTPGQGYEQYF.

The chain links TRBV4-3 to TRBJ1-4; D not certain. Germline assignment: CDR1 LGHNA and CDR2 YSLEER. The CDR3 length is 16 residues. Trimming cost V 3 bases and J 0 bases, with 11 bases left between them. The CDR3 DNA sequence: TGCGCCAGCAGCCACCGGCGGAGGGCAACTAATGAAAAACTGTTTTTT. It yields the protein CASSHRRRATNEKLFF.

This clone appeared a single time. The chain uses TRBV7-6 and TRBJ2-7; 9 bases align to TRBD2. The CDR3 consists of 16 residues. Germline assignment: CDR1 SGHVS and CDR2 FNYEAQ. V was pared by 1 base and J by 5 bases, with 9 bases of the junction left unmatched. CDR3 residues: CASSLEGSGSRHEQYF. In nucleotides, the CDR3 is TGTGCCAGCAGCTTAGAGGGTAGCGGGAGTAGGCACGAGCAGTACTTC.

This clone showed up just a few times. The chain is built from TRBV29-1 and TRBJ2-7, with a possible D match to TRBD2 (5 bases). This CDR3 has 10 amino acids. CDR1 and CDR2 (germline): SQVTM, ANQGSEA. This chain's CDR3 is CPADLSEQYF. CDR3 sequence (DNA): TGCCCCGCGGACTTGAGCGAGCAGTACTTC.

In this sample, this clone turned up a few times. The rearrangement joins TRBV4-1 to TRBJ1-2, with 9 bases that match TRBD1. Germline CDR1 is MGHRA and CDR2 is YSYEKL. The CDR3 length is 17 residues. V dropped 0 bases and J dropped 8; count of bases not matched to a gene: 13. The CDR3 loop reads CASSQDSTTGGERGYTF. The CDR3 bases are TGCGCCAGCAGCCAAGATTCTACGACAGGGGGTGAGCGGGGCTACACCTTC.

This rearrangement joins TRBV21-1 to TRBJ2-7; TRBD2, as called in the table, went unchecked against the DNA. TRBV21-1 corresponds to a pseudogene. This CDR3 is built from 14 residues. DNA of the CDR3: TGTGCCAGCAGCACTAGCGGGAGGGCCTACGAGCAGTACTTC. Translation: CASSTSGRAYEQYF.

The CDR3 coding sequence is TGTGCCAGCAGCTTGGAAGTTCTACAGGGGGTGAGCACAGATACGCAGTATTTT. Translation gives CASSLEVLQGVSTDTQYF. The rearrangement uses TRBV5-5 and TRBJ2-3; 8 nucleotides align to TRBD1. CDR1 and CDR2 (germline): SGHKS, YYEKEE (reference sequence). This CDR3 contains 18 residues. V lost 0 bases and J lost 0; bases outside the gene matches: 9.